The present T cell receptor (beta chain) was sequenced within a study of blood T cells in healthy people across ages (dated by TCRdb to between 2015 and 2016). In the study overall: In model experiments, roughly one uniquely barcoded TCR beta cDNA molecule per two T cells was captured by template switching. The donors were divided into four age groups: young (average roughly 15 years), middle-aged (approximately 39), aged (about 61) and long-lived (82). To avoid experimental bias, donors of different ages were spread randomly across the sequencing lanes. Using deep sequencing normalized with unique cDNA molecular identifiers, the study measured how TCR beta repertoire diversity changes with age. The study analyzed two additional independent replicas of 1 million unique cDNA reads from the same blood draw for two donors, one aged 18 to 29 and one aged 80 or older.

Taken from the germline V gene (reference sequence), the CDR1 and CDR2 loops are DFQATT and SNEGSKA. V is pared back by 6 bases and J by 1 base, with 9 bases lying between the germline termini. From the cysteine through the phenylalanine, the CDR3 covers 13 amino acids. Solely the CDR3 DNA is kept, with 39 bases framed from the first base. Preparation of the library involved 5' RACE. The instrument given in TCRdb is Illumina HiSeq 2500. A second PCR of roughly 6 to 12 cycles was performed with a sample-barcoded 5' primer and a J-beta primer mix. A template-switch 5' adaptor carrying 12 random nucleotides introduced a unique molecular identifier onto each TCR beta cDNA molecule. Each sample yielded at least 3 million CDR3-containing paired-end reads. First-strand cDNA synthesis was performed from all RNA using the Mint cDNA synthesis kit, with priming by a TRBC-specific oligonucleotide. After uracil-DNA glycosylase treatment, a first 18-cycle PCR used universal primers M1SS and BC2_uni_R on all cDNA. For the original study's pipeline: Each sample was normalized by randomly selecting 1 million high-quality reads, each carrying a distinct molecular identifier. Reads sharing molecular identifiers were discarded rather than binned into consensus sequences. MiTCR, set to a Q25 quality threshold and the strictest error-elimination algorithm, was used for CDR3 identification, clonotype clustering and error correction. A nonparametric unseen species model with Euler transformation was used to estimate a lower bound on total TCR beta diversity. TCRdb cleaned the public reads at Q25 with fastp, built clones with MiXCR and kept in-frame beta chains. A single entry per CDR3 protein holds the most common genes and DNA from its merged rows. The V and J calls follow TCRdb's processing rather than the paper's. In this sample the table shows under 2 million distinct CDR3 sequences, roughly 32% of which occur a single time. Clones ranked in the top ten supply about 11% of the sample.

With regard to this clonotype: Its antigen remains undetermined. The sample holds no much larger clone one base away, and base qualities are not on file.

Broad study findings and their caveats: There was a strong correlation between observed TCR beta diversity and the percentage of naive T cells measured by flow cytometry. Donor CMV infection status was unknown, potentially confounding age-related changes in expanded clonotypes. Since profiling was done on bulk unsorted PBMCs, naive and antigen-experienced compartments could not be conclusively compared. Observed TCR beta diversity per million T cells fell roughly linearly with age, and a significant reduction was already apparent by age around 36. Estimates of total diversity from one million sequenced T cells were regarded as lower bounds and underestimates. Compared with the aged group, the long-lived group had more naive CD4+ T cells, fewer expanded clones and increased TCR diversity, suggesting age selection.

The roughly 39 donors, aged about 6 to 95 years, were systemically healthy Caucasian individuals from Russia. Each donor gave around 9.9 milliliters of peripheral blood, collected into EDTA-treated Vacutainer tubes. Ficoll-Paque density-gradient centrifugation was used to isolate PBMCs, with at least 6 million obtained per sample. Trizol reagent was used to extract total RNA from PBMCs, with at least 5.5 micrograms per sample. For every donor, flow cytometry on a PBMC aliquot measured the percentage of naive CD45RAhigh/CD27high T cells. The sequenced material came from blood. Rearrangement joined TRBV20-1 to TRBJ2-2; a tentative D match to TRBD2 spans 6 bases. This receptor was identified in a woman under 40 in good health. The CDR3 corresponds to CSARTKNTGELFF. The nucleotides are TGCAGTGCCCGGACTAAGAACACCGGGGAGCTGTTTTTT.